This T cell receptor (beta chain) came from a study of beta chain features in type 1 diabetes. On the study more broadly: There were approximately 100,000,000 sorted cells examined across all samples. Study results and limitations: Moderate yet significant TCRB CDR3 shortening was seen in Type 1 diabetes patients in all four CD4+ subsets.

cDNA synthesis used the whole RNA isolate, giving expressed TCRB sequences. Read counts averaged around 3.9 million for samples of naive, central memory and regulatory T cells. Generated by immunoSEQ multiplex PCR, the TCRdb table keeps only in-frame clones and is missing some. Of approximately 400,000 clones listed, more than 12% are singletons. This clone has just a few counts. Its antigen is unknown. Germline CDR1 reads LGHNA; CDR2 reads YSLEER. The CDR3 loop spans 14 amino acids. V shed 3 bases, J shed 8 bases, and the junction held 7 bases outside the gene matches. This chain links TRBV4-3 with TRBJ1-2; TRBD1 matches 9 bases. This sequence was found in a woman under 30 in good health. Sequencing was done on a sample of naive CD4+ T cells from blood. The CDR3 region has the DNA TGCGCCAGCAGCCATTCACAGGGGGCGATAGGCTACACCTTC. Translated: CASSHSQGAIGYTF.